The sequence of this T cell receptor beta chain was determined in a study of shared clonotypes between healthy human individuals (dated by TCRdb to about 2020). Study-level background: The cohort included a few men and two women between 18 and 49 years of age. For each donor, three plates each were used for CD4 naive and CD4 memory, two plates were used for CD8 naive, and one plate was used for CD8 memory. The study deeply sequenced blood TCR repertoires of about five healthy adults to estimate repertoire size and the extent of clonotype sharing between individuals. Leukapheresis yielded between about 0.85 and 10 billion PBMCs per donor. To increase sequencing depth and limit assay-specific biases, different laboratories used diverse techniques to prepare libraries and sequence TCR repertoires.

Healthy HIV-negative adults with no recently reported acute infections or vaccinations were included as donors. Every donor was a Caucasian adult residing in Nashville, Tennessee, USA. CD4+ T cells were enriched through magnetic negative selection, after which naive cells were positively selected on CD45RA and the remaining negative fraction served as the memory subset. Blood was collected by leukapheresis, and PBMCs were isolated by Ficoll-Histopaque density gradient centrifugation and then cryopreserved in liquid nitrogen vapor phase. Purity and quantity of every magnetically sorted T cell population were checked by analytical flow cytometry. Genomic DNA was isolated from every sorted fraction and measured by UV absorbance on a Nanodrop 2000c. Note on this clone: Its antigen is unknown. Per-base qualities were not stored, and no clone one base away is much larger.

TCR CDR3 regions were amplified from genomic DNA by multiplex PCR using the deep immunoSEQ assay. Genomic DNA extracted from each cell subset was distributed evenly over all wells of several immunoSEQ 96-well plates, and each plate served as one replicate. Each replicate PCR for sorted subsets received about 220 ng genomic DNA, equal to about 30,000 T cell genomes. The purified libraries were quantified using a Qubit 3.0 fluorometer, sized with a Bioanalyzer 2100, and then quantified again using the KAPA Library Quantification kit. Every immunoSEQ 96-well plate was sequenced on a separate single-read 150-cycle Illumina NextSeq 550 flow cell. In the paper's pipeline: Because only junctional sequences without quality scores were contained in the immunoSEQ output, filtering matching that applied to full-length reads could not be performed. To assign V/J genes and CDR3, sequences were annotated against IMGT germline references using PyIR, a Python wrapper for IgBLAST v1.9. Reads were filtered out if the reads had weak V/J assignments (E-value above 1e-6), no CDR3, stop codons, out-of-frame junctions, or ambiguous translated residues. V3J clonotypes were defined as sequences sharing the same inferred V gene, J gene, and CDR3 amino acid sequence. Percentage overlap between repertoires was computed as shared unique clonotypes divided by the size of the smaller repertoire. Three approaches were used to assess repertoire richness: RTK rarefaction, the Chao1 estimator, and Recon v2.1 estimates of unobserved clonotypes. For all TCRbeta clonotypes obtained by the gDNA method from a handful of donors, generation probabilities were computed with OLGA. The immuneACCESS repertoire file appears here via TCRdb, limited to in-frame rearrangements. These files lack a portion of the clones; in checked studies, under half of the deficit traces to unresolved V genes, and the cause of the others is not known. Clonal size and the V and J genes are those of that table, whereas D and trimming came from the DNA. In this sample the table shows 2 million to 2.5 million clones, approximately 94% of which occur a single time. In total, the top ten clones hold about 0.13% of the sample.

What the authors observed across the whole study: Sampling was limited to blood, and TCR repertoires in tissue likely differ from TCR repertoires in blood. Clonotypes shared by all four sorted-subset donors showed higher generation probabilities than non-shared clonotypes. Rarefaction of sorted-subset datasets indicated incomplete sequencing despite the large sequencing depth. About 5% of naive CD4, roughly 3.5% of naive CD8, roughly 2.4% of memory CD4, and 0.35% to 0.5% of memory CD8 clonotypes were shared across several donors. Based on pairwise subsampling, the degree of clonotype sharing among donors was expected to be affected by sequencing depth. Larger estimated clonotype richness was generally found for naive subsets than for memory subsets. The genetic and exposure-history diversity represented was limited by the small number of donors.

What was sequenced was naive CD4+ T cells sorted from blood. The cell subset or site label here, explained by the study, means: CD45RA+ positively selected. This clonotype was sampled from a man between 18 and 29 years old in good health.

The CDR3 in this case is CASSSPGQGIDEQYF. The DNA sequence reads TGTGCCAGCAGCTCCCCGGGACAGGGTATCGACGAGCAGTACTTC. Recombination joined TRBV7-9 with TRBJ2-7; 9 junctional bases match TRBD1. The germline V and J ends show losses of 4 bases and 5 bases respectively, and no gene match explains 9 bases of the junction. The germline V gene (reference sequence) provides CDR1 SEHNR and CDR2 FQNEAQ. The cysteine opens and the phenylalanine closes a CDR3 of 15 amino acids. Only the CDR3 region is kept as DNA, spanning 45 bases read in frame from base 1.